Listed below are T cell receptor beta chains from one sample, sequenced in a study of cytomegalovirus exposure and HLA in healthy donors. The table came from immunoSEQ multiplex PCR; TCRdb's copy has only in-frame clones and leaves some out. The sample lists about 120,000 clones, roughly 88% occurring once. Source material: PBMCs. The receptors derive from a young woman in good health and CMV-seropositive. Each CDR3 is given with its conserved first and last residue. The D gene is left open where the match is weak. Expanded clones are given a class, and other clones once, few, many or no size at all.

TRBD2 TRBJ2-7 TRBV7-2 - CASSLGLAYEQYF TGTGCCAGCAGCTTAGGACTAGCTTACGAGCAGTACTTC
- TRBJ2-6 TRBV6-1 - CASSATQGANVLTF TGTGCCAGCAGTGCTACCCAAGGGGCCAACGTCCTGACTTTC
TRBD1 TRBJ1-1 TRBV19 - CASSTLDRGNTEAFF TGTGCCAGTAGTACCCTGGACAGGGGGAACACTGAAGCTTTCTTT
- TRBJ1-1 TRBV6-5 once CASSYQGTLRTEAFF TGTGCCAGCAGTTACCAGGGGACACTTCGCACTGAAGCTTTCTTT
- TRBJ1-4 TRBV27 once CASTSGRHTNEKLFF TGTGCCAGCACCTCTGGTCGACACACTAATGAAAAACTGTTTTTT
TRBD2 TRBJ2-3 TRBV19 - CASNPSGRATDTQYF TGTGCCAGTAACCCTAGCGGGAGGGCGACAGATACGCAGTATTTT
TRBD1 TRBJ1-1 TRBV5-6 - CASGMTGSNTEAFF TGTGCCAGCGGAATGACAGGGTCGAACACTGAAGCTTTCTTT
- TRBJ2-7 TRBV7-7 - CASSSGAGGTYEQYF TGTGCTAGCAGCTCAGGGGCGGGCGGCACCTACGAGCAGTACTTC
- TRBJ1-6 TRBV10-1 - CASSEGVWGSPLHF TGCGCCAGCAGTGAAGGGGTATGGGGATCACCCCTCCACTTT
TRBD1 TRBJ1-1 TRBV7-9 - CASSFTTGRTEAFF TGTGCCAGCAGCTTTACGACAGGGCGGACTGAAGCTTTCTTT
- TRBJ2-2 TRBV5-1 - CASSFSGRYTGELFF TGCGCCAGCAGCTTCTCGGGGAGGTACACCGGGGAGCTGTTTTTT
- TRBJ1-6 TRBV5-1 - CASSLGQQYSPLHF TGCGCCAGCAGCTTGGGACAGCAGTATTCACCCCTCCACTTT
- TRBJ2-1 TRBV5-4 once CASSLDGSEQFF TGTGCCAGCAGCTTGGACGGGAGTGAGCAGTTCTTC
TRBD1 TRBJ2-5 TRBV14 - CASSPVGGIGETQYF TGTGCCAGCAGCCCCGTAGGGGGCATCGGGGAGACCCAGTACTTC
- TRBJ1-6 TRBV13 - CASSSQGFPLHF TGTGCCAGCAGTTCACAGGGTTTCCCCCTCCACTTT
TRBD1 TRBJ1-2 TRBV5-1 once CASRTGGAGSYGYTF TGCGCCAGCCGTACAGGGGGCGCGGGTAGTTATGGCTACACCTTC
- TRBJ1-2 TRBV15 - CATSFRDTNYGYTF TGTGCCACCAGCTTTAGAGACACAAACTATGGCTACACCTTC
- TRBJ1-5 TRBV5-8 - CASSPSRGNQPQHF TGTGCCAGCAGCCCATCAAGGGGAAATCAGCCCCAGCATTTT
- TRBJ2-3 TRBV9 - CASSVLADSTDTQYF TGTGCCAGCAGCGTCCTAGCAGATAGCACAGATACGCAGTATTTT
TRBD1 TRBJ1-4 TRBV5-4 - CASSSSGTGPVSAQKLFF TGTGCCAGCAGCTCCTCCGGGACAGGGCCAGTCTCAGCCCAAAAACTGTTTTTT
TRBD1 TRBJ2-4 TRBV5-1 - CASSLIPSGGKYF TGCGCCAGCAGCTTGATCCCGTCAGGGGGCAAGTACTTC
TRBD1 TRBJ2-5 TRBV11-2 - CASSFRQGGRETQYF TGTGCCAGCAGCTTTAGACAGGGGGGCAGAGAGACCCAGTACTTC
- TRBJ2-3 TRBV7-8 - CASRFERVGTQYF TGTGCCAGCAGGTTCGAGCGAGTCGGTACGCAGTATTTT
- TRBJ2-4 TRBV4-3 - CASSQDRVAKNIQYF TGCGCCAGCAGCCAAGACAGGGTGGCCAAAAACATTCAGTACTTC
TRBD2 TRBJ2-5 TRBV7-3 - CASSLAGGQETQYF TGTGCCAGCAGCTTAGCGGGGGGGCAAGAGACCCAGTACTTC
TRBD1 TRBJ1-4 TRBV5-4 once CASSPTGGNSEKLFF TGTGCCAGCAGTCCTACAGGGGGGAATTCAGAAAAACTGTTTTTT
TRBD1 TRBJ1-6 TRBV4-1 - CASSQTGSSYNSPLHF TGCGCCAGCAGCCAGACAGGGAGCTCCTATAATTCACCCCTCCACTTT
- TRBJ1-3 TRBV18 - CASSPRQVSSGNTIYF TGTGCCAGCTCACCTCGACAGGTTAGCTCTGGAAACACCATATATTTT
- TRBJ1-2 TRBV19 once CASRRPLGEGSGYTF TGTGCCAGTAGACGACCCCTGGGGGAGGGTAGCGGCTACACCTTC
TRBD1 TRBJ2-6 TRBV4-3 - CASSRTGAVSGANVLTF TGCGCCAGCAGCCGGACAGGGGCAGTCTCTGGGGCCAACGTCCTGACTTTC
- TRBJ2-3 TRBV18 - CASSARQGQRWIDTQYF TGTGCCAGCTCAGCTCGTCAAGGGCAGCGGTGGATAGATACGCAGTATTTT
- TRBJ2-7 TRBV5-6 - CASSLGATAEQYF TGTGCCAGCAGCTTGGGGGCTACTGCCGAGCAGTACTTC
TRBD1 TRBJ1-4 TRBV28 - CASSFDYRTGGDEKLFF TGTGCCAGCAGTTTCGATTATCGGACAGGGGGGGATGAAAAACTGTTTTTT
TRBD1 TRBJ1-5 TRBV27 - CASSVRGPAFSAWPQHF TGTGCCAGCAGCGTAAGGGGGCCGGCTTTCTCGGCTTGGCCCCAGCATTTT
- TRBJ1-1 TRBV5-8 - CASSGAGMGTEAFF TGTGCCAGCAGTGGTGCAGGGATGGGCACTGAAGCTTTCTTT
TRBD1 TRBJ1-1 TRBV19 - CASSIYRGWTEAFF TGTGCCAGTAGTATCTACAGGGGTTGGACTGAAGCTTTCTTT
- TRBJ2-1 TRBV7-7 - CASSPKNTGVGGQKQFF TGTGCTAGCAGCCCCAAAAACACGGGGGTGGGAGGACAAAAGCAGTTCTTC
- TRBJ2-3 TRBV29-1 - CSVEGQGRVDTQYF TGCAGCGTTGAAGGGCAGGGGAGGGTAGATACGCAGTATTTT
- TRBJ2-7 TRBV5-6 - CASSLGPYTYEQYF TGTGCCAGCAGCTTGGGGCCGTATACCTACGAGCAGTACTTC
TRBD2 TRBJ2-3 TRBV30 - CAWSVRGDPTDTQYF TGTGCCTGGAGTGTACGGGGGGATCCCACAGATACGCAGTATTTT